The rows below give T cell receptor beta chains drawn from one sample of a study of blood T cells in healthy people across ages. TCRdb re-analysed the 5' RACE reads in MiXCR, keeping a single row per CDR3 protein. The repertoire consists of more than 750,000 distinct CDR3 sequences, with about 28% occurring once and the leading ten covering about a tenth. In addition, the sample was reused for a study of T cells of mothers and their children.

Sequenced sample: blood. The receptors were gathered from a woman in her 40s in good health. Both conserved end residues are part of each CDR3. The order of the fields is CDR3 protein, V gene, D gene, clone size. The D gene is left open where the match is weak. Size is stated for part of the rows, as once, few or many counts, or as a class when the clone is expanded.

CSARGRSGQGYCYEQYF | TRBV20-1 | TRBD1 | .
CASSSPGAYSYEQYF | TRBV7-8 | . | .
CASTVETAGNTIYF | TRBV6-1 | . | .
CASSFQGAFTQYF | TRBV7-2 | TRBD1 | few
CASSFFFPFGMNTEAFF | TRBV5-8 | . | .
CATSRDGRGGEQFF | TRBV15 | . | .
CVSSQGHSKADTQYF | TRBV7-9 | . | few
CASSFNLAGASNEQYF | TRBV7-2 | TRBD2 | .
CASSQDRGHGYTF | TRBV4-1 | . | many
CSVGRDVRDGYTF | TRBV29-1 | . | .
CASSPHALPSGGASTDTQYF | TRBV5-1 | TRBD2 | .
CASSGRAPSTEAFF | TRBV27 | . | once
CAGSQQQYGYTF | TRBV14 | . | .
CASTPTGGGRTEAFF | TRBV5-1 | . | few
CASSSDGINYGYTF | TRBV7-9 | . | .
CASRFTGSDTQYF | TRBV5-1 | . | few
CASSLMGASYEQYF | TRBV5-1 | . | few
CASSLGQGEIYNEQFF | TRBV5-8 | TRBD1 | .
CASSQTAEAFF | TRBV6-2/TRBV6-3 | . | .
CASSTDRPWMKSGELFF | TRBV5-1 | TRBD1 | .
CASSQDWAAATNEKLFF | TRBV4-3 | . | once
CASSLGSRGILSDTQYF | TRBV11-2 | . | few
CTSSRLVGDTQYF | TRBV7-2 | . | .
CASRMFGTEPQHF | TRBV27 | TRBD1 | .
CASTTGTSGGGIYEQYF | TRBV7-8 | TRBD2 | many
CSARATALTDTQYF | TRBV20-1 | . | .
CSVEAGTSLRRGSYNEQFF | TRBV29-1 | . | few
CASSYGRRRADTQYF | TRBV5-1 | . | .
CASSTERGREGGYTF | TRBV6-6 | TRBD1 | few
CASSLGQGAYREQYF | TRBV7-9 | TRBD1 | .
CASSKLTNLVGLPSTDTQYF | TRBV21-1 | . | few
CASSGVKGNNSPLHF | TRBV25-1 | . | .
CASSLYNGAAYGYTF | TRBV28 | . | many
CASSPGGTGTYEQYF | TRBV28 | TRBD1 | few
CASSVDREQFF | TRBV2 | TRBD1 | .
CASIRGDSYNEQFF | TRBV2 | . | .
CASSATGEIGELFF | TRBV9 | TRBD1 | few
CASSLFGALNTEAFF | TRBV11-2 | . | .
CATSERDRDGTDTQDF | TRBV10-3 | TRBD1 | .